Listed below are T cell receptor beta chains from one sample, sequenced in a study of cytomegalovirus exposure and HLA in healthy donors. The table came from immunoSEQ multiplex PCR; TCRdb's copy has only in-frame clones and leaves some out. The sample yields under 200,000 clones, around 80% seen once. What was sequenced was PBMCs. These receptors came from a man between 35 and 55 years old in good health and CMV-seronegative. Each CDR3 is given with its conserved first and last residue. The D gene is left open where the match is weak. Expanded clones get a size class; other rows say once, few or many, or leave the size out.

CDR3nt: TGTGCCAGCTCACAAGACAGGGTAGAAACCTACGAGCAGTACTTC; CDR3aa: CASSQDRVETYEQYF; v_gene: TRBV18; j_gene: TRBJ2-7; d_gene: TRBD1; len: 15; abundance: once
CDR3nt: TGTGCCAGCAGCCTCGACCGACAGGGGACCTCTGGAAACACCATATATTTT; CDR3aa: CASSLDRQGTSGNTIYF; v_gene: TRBV5-5; j_gene: TRBJ1-3; d_gene: TRBD1; len: 17; abundance: NA
CDR3nt: TGTGCCAGTAGTATCGGGAGCTCTGGGGCCAACGTCCTGACTTTC; CDR3aa: CASSIGSSGANVLTF; v_gene: TRBV19; j_gene: TRBJ2-6; d_gene: NA; len: 15; abundance: NA
CDR3nt: TGTGCCAGCAGGGGTACCGGGAGTAGCCACGGGAACACCGGGGAGCTGTTTTTT; CDR3aa: CASRGTGSSHGNTGELFF; v_gene: TRBV7-9; j_gene: TRBJ2-2; d_gene: NA; len: 18; abundance: NA
CDR3nt: TGTGCCAGCAAAAATACCGAGGCCAGGGATTATGGCTACACCTTC; CDR3aa: CASKNTEARDYGYTF; v_gene: TRBV7-8; j_gene: TRBJ1-2; d_gene: NA; len: 15; abundance: NA
CDR3nt: TGTGCCAGTAAGGTCCAGGGCCCCACAGATACGCAGTATTTT; CDR3aa: CASKVQGPTDTQYF; v_gene: TRBV19; j_gene: TRBJ2-3; d_gene: NA; len: 14; abundance: NA
CDR3nt: TGTGCCAGCACCCTGGGGTTGCGGAGGGCCTACGAGCAGTACTTC; CDR3aa: CASTLGLRRAYEQYF; v_gene: TRBV28; j_gene: TRBJ2-7; d_gene: NA; len: 15; abundance: NA
CDR3nt: TGTGCCAGCAGCCCGACAGGGGGTCGAACTGAAGCTTTCTTT; CDR3aa: CASSPTGGRTEAFF; v_gene: TRBV7-3; j_gene: TRBJ1-1; d_gene: TRBD1; len: 14; abundance: few
CDR3nt: TGTGCCAGCAGCAAAGATTCGACTAGGCCCTACAATGAGCAGTTCTTC; CDR3aa: CASSKDSTRPYNEQFF; v_gene: TRBV11-3; j_gene: TRBJ2-1; d_gene: NA; len: 16; abundance: NA
CDR3nt: TGCGCCAGCAGCCAGATTGGGGGTATGTCGGTGCGGGGGCAGTTCTTC; CDR3aa: CASSQIGGMSVRGQFF; v_gene: TRBV4-3; j_gene: TRBJ2-1; d_gene: NA; len: 16; abundance: NA
CDR3nt: TGTGCCAGCAGTTTGGCGGGACTAGCGGTTTACGAGCAGTACTTC; CDR3aa: CASSLAGLAVYEQYF; v_gene: TRBV6-5; j_gene: TRBJ2-7; d_gene: TRBD2; len: 15; abundance: NA
CDR3nt: TGTGCCAGCAGCTTGGACTCTTCTACGCAGTATTTT; CDR3aa: CASSLDSSTQYF; v_gene: TRBV5-4; j_gene: TRBJ2-3; d_gene: NA; len: 12; abundance: few
CDR3nt: TGTGCCACCCTTACAGGGACCGGGGAGCTGTTTTTT; CDR3aa: CATLTGTGELFF; v_gene: TRBV6-1; j_gene: TRBJ2-2; d_gene: NA; len: 12; abundance: NA
CDR3nt: TGCGCCAGCCCCAACGGGGGACAGGGAACGTTATTAGCCTACGAGCAGTACTTC; CDR3aa: CASPNGGQGTLLAYEQYF; v_gene: TRBV23-1; j_gene: TRBJ2-7; d_gene: TRBD1; len: 18; abundance: few
CDR3nt: TGTGCCAGCAGCTTAAATGGGGCGGGATTGAGCACAGATACGCAGTATTTT; CDR3aa: CASSLNGAGLSTDTQYF; v_gene: TRBV7-2; j_gene: TRBJ2-3; d_gene: NA; len: 17; abundance: NA
CDR3nt: TGTGCCAGTAGTATGGGAGGGGTGGAAGAGACCCAGTACTTC; CDR3aa: CASSMGGVEETQYF; v_gene: TRBV19; j_gene: TRBJ2-5; d_gene: TRBD2; len: 14; abundance: NA
CDR3nt: TGCGCCAGCAGCAAGGGACAGCCTCTGTCGCCCCAGCATTTT; CDR3aa: CASSKGQPLSPQHF; v_gene: TRBV5-1; j_gene: TRBJ1-5; d_gene: TRBD1; len: 14; abundance: NA
CDR3nt: TGCGCCAGCAGCCAAGATCCGGGACAGGGGGGATTAGAAGCTTTCTTT; CDR3aa: CASSQDPGQGGLEAFF; v_gene: TRBV4-3; j_gene: TRBJ1-1; d_gene: TRBD1; len: 16; abundance: once
CDR3nt: TGTGCCAGCAGCTCGCAGGACAGGGGACCTTACGAGCAGTACTTC; CDR3aa: CASSSQDRGPYEQYF; v_gene: TRBV7-9; j_gene: TRBJ2-7; d_gene: TRBD1; len: 15; abundance: NA
CDR3nt: TGCGCCAGCAGCGTTGGAGTAGGGGTATCAGGAAACACCATATATTTT; CDR3aa: CASSVGVGVSGNTIYF; v_gene: TRBV5-1; j_gene: TRBJ1-3; d_gene: NA; len: 16; abundance: NA
CDR3nt: TGTGCCAGCAGTGAATCCCGCGGGTGGATGGGGGAGACCCAGTACTTC; CDR3aa: CASSESRGWMGETQYF; v_gene: TRBV25-1; j_gene: TRBJ2-5; d_gene: NA; len: 16; abundance: NA
CDR3nt: TGTGCCAGCAGCCCCGGGGGAGGAGCAACTAATGAAAAACTGTTTTTT; CDR3aa: CASSPGGGATNEKLFF; v_gene: TRBV9; j_gene: TRBJ1-4; d_gene: NA; len: 16; abundance: few
CDR3nt: TGTGCCAGCAGCGGGACAAAAAATTCACCCCTCCACTTT; CDR3aa: CASSGTKNSPLHF; v_gene: TRBV2; j_gene: TRBJ1-6; d_gene: NA; len: 13; abundance: few
CDR3nt: TGTGCCAGTAGTATGTCTATTCTCACTGAAGCTTTCTTT; CDR3aa: CASSMSILTEAFF; v_gene: TRBV19; j_gene: TRBJ1-1; d_gene: NA; len: 13; abundance: NA
CDR3nt: TGTGCCAGCAGCACTCCGGGACTAGGGGAGACCCAGTACTTC; CDR3aa: CASSTPGLGETQYF; v_gene: TRBV9; j_gene: TRBJ2-5; d_gene: TRBD2; len: 14; abundance: NA
CDR3nt: TGTGCCAGCAGTGAACCAGGCGGACGGGGTGAGCAGTTCTTC; CDR3aa: CASSEPGGRGEQFF; v_gene: TRBV25-1; j_gene: TRBJ2-1; d_gene: NA; len: 14; abundance: NA
CDR3nt: TGTGCCAGCAGCTCACAGCCGGGGACACCTCTCTCCTACGAGCAGTACTTC; CDR3aa: CASSSQPGTPLSYEQYF; v_gene: TRBV11-3; j_gene: TRBJ2-7; d_gene: NA; len: 17; abundance: NA
CDR3nt: TGTGCCAGCAGCGCATTGCAGGGCAGGAATTCACCCCTCCACTTT; CDR3aa: CASSALQGRNSPLHF; v_gene: TRBV9; j_gene: TRBJ1-6; d_gene: NA; len: 15; abundance: NA
CDR3nt: TGTGCCAGCAGCCACCCCTCGGGGGGACCCATGAACACTGAAGCTTTCTTT; CDR3aa: CASSHPSGGPMNTEAFF; v_gene: TRBV27; j_gene: TRBJ1-1; d_gene: NA; len: 17; abundance: NA
CDR3nt: TGTGCCAGCATCTCCCCAGGAGAGACCCAGTACTTC; CDR3aa: CASISPGETQYF; v_gene: TRBV2; j_gene: TRBJ2-5; d_gene: NA; len: 12; abundance: NA
CDR3nt: TGTGCCAGCAGCTTAACGGGAGGGGCCCGGGGAGGCTCCTACGAGCAGTACTTC; CDR3aa: CASSLTGGARGGSYEQYF; v_gene: TRBV13; j_gene: TRBJ2-7; d_gene: TRBD2; len: 18; abundance: NA
CDR3nt: TGTGCCATCAGTACCACAGTCAATCAGCCCCAGCATTTT; CDR3aa: CAISTTVNQPQHF; v_gene: TRBV10-3; j_gene: TRBJ1-5; d_gene: NA; len: 13; abundance: NA
CDR3nt: TGCAGCGTTGAAGAGACAGGGCTCAAGGAAGCTTTCTTT; CDR3aa: CSVEETGLKEAFF; v_gene: TRBV29-1; j_gene: TRBJ1-1; d_gene: TRBD1; len: 13; abundance: NA
CDR3nt: TGCGCCAGCAGCTTGGATATATACAGATACAATGAGCAGTTCTTC; CDR3aa: CASSLDIYRYNEQFF; v_gene: TRBV5-1; j_gene: TRBJ2-1; d_gene: NA; len: 15; abundance: NA
CDR3nt: TGTGCCAGCAGTTCACAGGAAAGTGAGCAGTTCTTC; CDR3aa: CASSSQESEQFF; v_gene: TRBV2; j_gene: TRBJ2-1; d_gene: NA; len: 12; abundance: NA
CDR3nt: TGTGCCAGCACCGGAGGGAAGACCCAGTACTTC; CDR3aa: CASTGGKTQYF; v_gene: TRBV7-2; j_gene: TRBJ2-5; d_gene: NA; len: 11; abundance: NA
CDR3nt: TGTGCCAGCAGCCCTCTGGCGGGTCTAGACCAAGAGACCCAGTACTTC; CDR3aa: CASSPLAGLDQETQYF; v_gene: TRBV7-8; j_gene: TRBJ2-5; d_gene: NA; len: 16; abundance: NA
CDR3nt: TGTGCCAGCAGAAAGGGACAGATCCACGAGCAGTACTTC; CDR3aa: CASRKGQIHEQYF; v_gene: TRBV6-5; j_gene: TRBJ2-7; d_gene: TRBD1; len: 13; abundance: NA
CDR3nt: TGTGCCAGCAGTTCACAGGGGGGTCAGCCCCAGCATTTT; CDR3aa: CASSSQGGQPQHF; v_gene: TRBV6-6; j_gene: TRBJ1-5; d_gene: TRBD1; len: 13; abundance: NA
CDR3nt: TGCGCCAGCAGCCAAGTCCCAGGGGATTATTATGGCTACACCTTC; CDR3aa: CASSQVPGDYYGYTF; v_gene: TRBV4-1; j_gene: TRBJ1-2; d_gene: NA; len: 15; abundance: NA
CDR3nt: TGTGCCAGCAGTTCAACAGGGGCGGCCTACAATGAGCAGTTCTTC; CDR3aa: CASSSTGAAYNEQFF; v_gene: TRBV6-6; j_gene: TRBJ2-1; d_gene: TRBD1; len: 15; abundance: NA
CDR3nt: TGTGCCAGCAGCCTACTAGCGGGAGGGGAGCAGTACTTC; CDR3aa: CASSLLAGGEQYF; v_gene: TRBV27; j_gene: TRBJ2-7; d_gene: TRBD2; len: 13; abundance: NA
CDR3nt: TGCGCCAGCAGCGCCGGGACTAGCGGGCCCGTTGGCGGGGAGCTGTTTTTT; CDR3aa: CASSAGTSGPVGGELFF; v_gene: TRBV5-1; j_gene: TRBJ2-2; d_gene: TRBD2; len: 17; abundance: NA
CDR3nt: TGCGCCAGCAGCCTAAGCCAGGGGGGGAACACTGAAGCTTTCTTT; CDR3aa: CASSLSQGGNTEAFF; v_gene: TRBV4-3; j_gene: TRBJ1-1; d_gene: TRBD1; len: 15; abundance: NA
CDR3nt: TGTGCCAGCAGCTTAGGGGGAACAGGGGGCGCGAATACGCAGTATTTT; CDR3aa: CASSLGGTGGANTQYF; v_gene: TRBV7-2; j_gene: TRBJ2-3; d_gene: TRBD1; len: 16; abundance: NA
CDR3nt: TGTGCCAGCTCACTCTGGACTACGGTAAGGGAGACCCAGTACTTC; CDR3aa: CASSLWTTVRETQYF; v_gene: TRBV18; j_gene: TRBJ2-5; d_gene: NA; len: 15; abundance: NA
CDR3nt: TGTGCCAGTAGTCCCCGGGGAGGGGCCGACACTGAAGCTTTCTTT; CDR3aa: CASSPRGGADTEAFF; v_gene: TRBV19; j_gene: TRBJ1-1; d_gene: NA; len: 15; abundance: few
CDR3nt: TGTGCCAGCAGCTCCCTAGCGGGAGGAGGGGCCAATGAGCAGTTCTTC; CDR3aa: CASSSLAGGGANEQFF; v_gene: TRBV7-8; j_gene: TRBJ2-1; d_gene: TRBD2; len: 16; abundance: NA
CDR3nt: TGCGCCAGCAGCTTGGCGGCGGGGGGAACGACTGAAGCTTTCTTT; CDR3aa: CASSLAAGGTTEAFF; v_gene: TRBV5-1; j_gene: TRBJ1-1; d_gene: NA; len: 15; abundance: NA
CDR3nt: TGCGCCAGCAGCAAGGACAGGGAGGGAACCTACGAGCAGTACTTC; CDR3aa: CASSKDREGTYEQYF; v_gene: TRBV5-1; j_gene: TRBJ2-7; d_gene: NA; len: 15; abundance: few
CDR3nt: TGTGCCAGCAGTGACAGGCAGCAAGAGACCCAGTACTTC; CDR3aa: CASSDRQQETQYF; v_gene: TRBV6-1; j_gene: TRBJ2-5; d_gene: NA; len: 13; abundance: NA
CDR3nt: TGTGCCACCCAGAAGACGGGACAGGGGGCCTTGGGCAATCAGCCCCAGCATTTT; CDR3aa: CATQKTGQGALGNQPQHF; v_gene: TRBV7-8; j_gene: TRBJ1-5; d_gene: TRBD1; len: 18; abundance: NA
CDR3nt: TGTGCCAGCAGCCGGACAGGGGACGAGCAGTACTTC; CDR3aa: CASSRTGDEQYF; v_gene: TRBV6-5; j_gene: TRBJ2-7; d_gene: TRBD1; len: 12; abundance: NA
CDR3nt: TGTGCCAGCAGTGAGGGACAGAGCAATCAGCCCCAGCATTTT; CDR3aa: CASSEGQSNQPQHF; v_gene: TRBV2; j_gene: TRBJ1-5; d_gene: TRBD1; len: 14; abundance: NA
CDR3nt: TGTGCCAGCAGTGTTGTCGGGACAGGGATGAACGGGGAGCTGTTTTTT; CDR3aa: CASSVVGTGMNGELFF; v_gene: TRBV6-1; j_gene: TRBJ2-2; d_gene: TRBD1; len: 16; abundance: once